This T cell receptor beta chain was obtained from a study of blood T cells in healthy people across ages. The donors, all healthy, were Caucasians living in Russia, aged roughly 6 to 100. At least 6 micrograms of total RNA were extracted per sample. This clonotype was detected only a few times. A second PCR of about 7 to 12 cycles used a sample-barcoded 5' primer and a J-beta primer mix. TCRdb fed the 5' RACE reads into MiXCR, producing one record per CDR3 protein. The sample yields fewer than 800,000 distinct CDR3 sequences, around 25% seen once. The V and J ends lost 1 base and 6 bases respectively, with 11 bases between them. The germline V gene encodes CDR1 SGHDN and CDR2 FVKESK. This CDR3 comprises 14 residues. In addition, the sample was reused for a study of T cells of mothers and their children. That source reports: Samples were provided by three healthy Caucasian mothers and their six children. Using 1.5 ug per 15 ul, all extracted RNA underwent cDNA synthesis.

The source of this sequence is a boy aged 5-17 years in good health. The specimen sequenced was blood. The gene calls are TRBV14 and TRBJ2-3, with a possible D match to TRBD2 (6 bases). CDR3 amino acids: CASSQGGAADTQYF. CDR3 nucleotide sequence: TGTGCCAGCAGCCAAGGCGGGGCCGCTGATACGCAGTATTTT.